Below, one T cell receptor (beta chain) is given with its context. Naive CD8 cells comprised CD45RO-negative, CCR7-positively selected cells, excluding terminally differentiated effector memory CD45RA+ cells. This entry belongs to a study of shared clonotypes between healthy human individuals. The germline V and J ends were trimmed by 7 bases and 5 bases, with 14 bases remaining between them. CDR3 length: 13 amino acids. The germline CDR1 and CDR2 sequences are ENHRY and SYGVKD. Genomic DNA from each subset was divided evenly over several immunoSEQ plates. Profiled with immunoSEQ multiplex PCR; TCRdb holds only in-frame clones, not every one. The table lists some 2,100,000 clones, under 95% of them singletons.

The sequencing input was naive CD8+ T cells from PBMCs. This chain connects TRBV10-3 to TRBJ1-2; TRBD1 is a possible D gene (6 bases). This clonotype originated in a man younger than 35 in good health. Some clones in this sample may be carry-over from other donors' samples. CDR3 amino acids: CAINEDRTYGYTF. CDR3 nucleotides: TGTGCCATCAACGAAGACAGGACTTATGGCTACACCTTC.